These 17 T cell receptor beta chains share one sample of origin, sequenced in a study of T cell repertoires in cytomegalovirus infection. Their antigen targets remain unknown. Each CDR3 protein is one row after TCRdb ran MiXCR on the reads. The sample lists 360,000 or so distinct CDR3 sequences, roughly a third occurring once. The input for sequencing was cultured PBMCs, taken from culture after CMV antigen stimulation. All receptors come from a human donor in good health (CMV status not recorded). Some clones in this sample may be carry-over from other donors' samples.

There are a few counts of this clonotype. V and J are TRBV6-1 and TRBJ2-5, with a weak D call TRBD1 (5 bases). Germline loops: CDR1 MNHNS, CDR2 SASEGT. The V and J ends lost 2 bases and 2 bases respectively, with 12 bases between them. The CDR3 is 15 residues long. The CDR3: CASSELRGPQETQYF. The CDR3 nucleotides are TGTGCCAGCAGTGAACTAAGGGGCCCACAAGAGACCCAGTACTTC.

This chain connects TRBV29-1 to TRBJ2-1; 9 nucleotides align to TRBD2. The CDR3 is made up of 14 amino acids. Germline lookup yields CDR1 SQVTM and CDR2 ANQGSEA. The V and J ends lost 2 bases and 7 bases, in that order; junction bases with no gene match: 6. CDR3 sequence: CSVERLAGENEQFF. In DNA form, the CDR3 reads TGCAGCGTTGAAAGGTTAGCGGGAGAGAATGAGCAGTTCTTC.

This clonotype was counted ten times or more. This chain uses TRBV7-2 with TRBJ1-4, with a weak D call TRBD1 (6 bases). Between the trimmed V and J ends, which lost 0 bases and 7 bases, there was a span of 12 bases. The germline CDR1 and CDR2 sequences are SGHTA and FQGNSA. The CDR3 length is 15 residues. The DNA of the CDR3 is TGTGCCAGCAGCTTAGCTGGGGGCGGCAGTGAAAAACTGTTTTTT. It translates to CASSLAGGGSEKLFF. The whole variable domain, filled in from reference TRBV7-2 and TRBJ1-4, reads GAGVSQSPSNKVTEKGKDVELRCDPISGHTALYWYRQSLGQGLEFLIYFQGNSAPDKSGLPSDRFSAERTGGSVSTLTIQRTQQEDSAVYLCASSLAGGGSEKLFFGSGTQLSVL.

This clonotype came up a few times. The J gene is TRBJ2-1, the V gene TRBV5-1; possibly TRBD2 for D (6 bases). Looked up from germline, CDR1 is SGHRS and CDR2 is YFSETQ. This CDR3 is built from 14 residues. The V end lost 0 bases, the J end lost 8 bases, and 12 bases lay between the germline ends. CDR3 loop: CASSLASTSHEQFF. The DNA for the CDR3 is TGCGCCAGCAGCTTGGCCAGCACTAGCCATGAGCAGTTCTTC.

This clonotype turned up a few times. This sequence joins TRBV20-1 and TRBJ2-1; 9 positions agree with TRBD2. Germline V gene sequence: CDR1 DFQATT, CDR2 SNEGSKA (reference sequence). This CDR3 comprises 17 residues. J gave up 6 bases and V 0 bases, and 12 bases lay outside the gene matches. CDR3 in amino acids: CSARDPKIAGAPNEQFF. The CDR3 DNA follows: TGCAGTGCTAGAGACCCCAAAATAGCGGGAGCCCCCAATGAGCAGTTCTTC.

The rearrangement joins TRBV18 to TRBJ2-7; 10 bases map to TRBD1. There are 15 residues in the CDR3. Germline lookup yields CDR1 KGHSH and CDR2 LQKENI. J was trimmed by 2 bases and V by 6 bases; bases with no gene match: 7. The CDR3 region is CASSPGQGVPYEQYV. CDR3 DNA: TGTGCCAGCTCCCCCGGACAGGGGGTTCCCTACGAGCAGTACGTC.

This chain connects TRBV6-6 to TRBJ1-5, with D hard to call. This CDR3 has 14 residues. V lost 5 bases, J lost 8 bases, and 16 bases lay in between. Germline-derived CDR1 and CDR2 are MNHNY and SVGAGI (reference sequence). The CDR3: CASSPSNWAEPQHF. The CDR3 DNA is TGTGCCAGCAGTCCTAGTAACTGGGCAGAGCCCCAGCATTTT.

The rearrangement joins TRBV7-2 to TRBJ2-1; D unclear. V lost 6 bases to trimming and J lost 0 bases, with 15 bases between them. The CDR3 is 16 amino acids. In germline, CDR1 is SGHTA, CDR2 FQGNSA. The DNA of the CDR3 is TGTGCCAGCAGTCAAACTTATCACGGCTCCTACAATGAGCAGTTCTTC. This codes for CASSQTYHGSYNEQFF.

V is TRBV25-1 and J is TRBJ1-1; 8 bases fit TRBD1. CDR3 length: 14 residues. Trimming took 4 bases from V and 7 from J; bases not matched to a gene: 8. Germline V lookup: CDR1 MGHDK, CDR2 SYGVNS. As DNA, the CDR3 is TGTGCCAGCAGTGGTACCGGGACAGGCCTTGAAGCTTTCTTT. Its translation: CASSGTGTGLEAFF.

CDR3 DNA: TGTGCCAGCAGTGTACGTCGGGAGCAAGAGACCCAGTACTTC. Translating gives CASSVRREQETQYF. V is TRBV12-3 or TRBV12-4 and J is TRBJ2-5; tentatively, D is TRBD2 (6 bases). CDR3 length: 14 residues. V shed 5 bases and J shed 2 bases, with 12 bases lying between them.

This clonotype was counted a few times. The gene calls are TRBV12-3 or TRBV12-4 and TRBJ1-1, with a possible D match to TRBD1 (6 bases). Between the trimmed V and J ends, which lost 1 base and 7 bases, there was a span of 10 bases. The length of the CDR3 is 13 residues. CDR3 DNA sequence: TGTGCCAGCAGTTTAGTGGGGGGCTTTGAAGCTTTCTTT. It yields the protein CASSLVGGFEAFF.

This chain uses TRBV19 with TRBJ2-3, with D perhaps assigned TRBD1 or TRBD2 (5 bases each). From germline, CDR1 is LNHDA and CDR2 SQIVND (reference sequence). Trimming took 10 bases from V and 0 from J, leaving 17 bases between them. The length of the CDR3 is 15 residues. In nucleotides, the CDR3 is TGTGCCACCCAAACCGGGACCCTTAGCACAGATACGCAGTATTTT. Its translation is CATQTGTLSTDTQYF. Full variable domain (remainder filled in from reference TRBV19 and TRBJ2-3): DGGITQSPKYLFRKEGQNVTLSCEQNLNHDAMYWYRQDPGQGLRLIYYSQIVNDFQKGDIAEGYSVSREKKESFPLTVTSAQKNPTAFYLCATQTGTLSTDTQYFGPGTRLTVL.

The chain is built from TRBV10-3 and TRBJ2-2; 7 bases line up with TRBD2. CDR3 length: 16 residues. With V trimmed by 5 bases and J by 1 base, 7 bases remained unmatched. Per germline, CDR1 ENHRY and CDR2 SYGVKD. For the CDR3, the DNA is TGTGCCATCAGTCTCCTAGCGGTACGGAACACCGGGGAGCTGTTTTTT. This sequence encodes CAISLLAVRNTGELFF.

This clonotype showed up many times. The V and J genes are TRBV12-3 or TRBV12-4 and TRBJ2-1, with TRBD1 as a possible D gene (6 bases). The V end lost 6 bases, the J end lost 6 bases, and 18 bases lay between the germline ends. The CDR3 sequence is 15 residues long. The CDR3 nucleotides are TGTGCCAGCAGCCCGAACAGGGCTCAAGTCAATGAGCAGTTCTTC. This codes for CASSPNRAQVNEQFF.

The chain carries TRBV7-6 and TRBJ2-1; D ambiguous. V shed 4 bases and J shed 3 bases, with 10 bases lying between them. The CDR3 totals 14 residues. CDR1 SGHVS and CDR2 FNYEAQ come from the germline V gene. CDR3 protein: CASSSLVGYNEQFF. The DNA for the CDR3 is TGTGCCAGCAGCTCCCTTGTCGGCTACAATGAGCAGTTCTTC. The full variable domain, with the rest looked up from reference TRBV7-6 and TRBJ2-1, is GAGVSQSPRYKVTKRGQDVALRCDPISGHVSLYWYRQALGQGPEFLTYFNYEAQQDKSGLPNDRFSAERPEGSISTLTIQRTEQRDSAMYRCASSSLVGYNEQFFGPGTRLTVL.

This clonotype was seen a handful of times. V and J are TRBV28 and TRBJ2-7; perhaps TRBD2 as D (6 bases). The CDR3 is made up of 21 amino acids. Germline CDR1 and CDR2: MDHEN and SYDVKM. V was trimmed by 3 bases and J by 0 bases, leaving 30 bases between them. The CDR3 reads CASSFPKPQGLHALRSYEQYF. The CDR3 DNA follows: TGTGCCAGCAGTTTCCCTAAACCGCAGGGACTCCACGCCCTGCGCTCCTACGAGCAGTACTTC.

V is TRBV5-4 and J is TRBJ1-1; D gene unclear. The germline V gene has CDR1 SGHNT and CDR2 YYREEE (reference sequence). Deletions cut 4 bases from V and 1 base from J, with 14 bases between. This CDR3 is built from 15 residues. The CDR3 DNA sequence: TGTGCCAGCAGCCTTCGACCCTTTAAGAACACTGAAGCTTTCTTT. It specifies CASSLRPFKNTEAFF.